This paragraph reports one TCR beta chain. Generated by immunoSEQ multiplex PCR, the TCRdb table keeps only in-frame clones and is missing some. The sample holds roughly 50,000 clones, approximately 81% seen once. These data originate in a study of a mutant IDH1 vaccine in newly diagnosed glioma. Study information: Beforehand, treatment had been radiotherapy, temozolomide, or both; the majority received both.

Specified time point: baseline, week 1 (first vaccination visit). Treatment defined: pre-vaccination baseline after standard-of-care therapy. The donors' diagnosis was new WHO grade 3 or 4 astrocytoma that was IDH1-mutant and ATRX-lost. Germline lookup yields CDR1 SGHTA and CDR2 FQGNSA. Trimming took off 1 base at V and 7 bases at J, with 23 bases between the two ends. The CDR3 length is 17 residues. The input for sequencing was PBMCs, taken from a glioma patient treated with radiotherapy, temozolomide or both. This receptor was identified in a man aged 18 to 29 with glioma. The chain uses TRBV7-2 and TRBJ2-7, with D tentatively TRBD2 (5 bases). CDR3 protein: CASSLGPYEGRYGEQYF. The CDR3 DNA reads TGTGCCAGCAGCTTAGGACCTTACGAGGGCCGGTACGGAGAGCAGTACTTC. Together with reference TRBV7-2 and TRBJ2-7, the CDR3 gives the full variable domain: GAGVSQSPSNKVTEKGKDVELRCDPISGHTALYWYRQSLGQGLEFLIYFQGNSAPDKSGLPSDRFSAERTGGSVSTLTIQRTQQEDSAVYLCASSLGPYEGRYGEQYFGPGTRLTVT.